The clone carrying this T cell receptor beta chain has more than one count but fewer than ten. The antigen remains unidentified. The data originate from a study of early T cells in non-severe SARS-CoV-2 infection. For the study at large: Unpaired chains resulted from sequencing bulk RNA of unsorted whole blood. Findings and limits, study-wide: Database matching using VDJdb favored anti-spike CD8 responses, with private and CD4 specificities left missing.

Researchers attached unique molecular identifiers to individual cDNA molecules. TCRdb used MiXCR to reprocess the 5' RACE reads, holding one entry per CDR3 protein. The table records about 35,000 distinct CDR3 sequences, about 5% of them present only once. This CDR3 contains 14 residues. The trim removed 6 bases at V and 9 bases at J, leaving 8 bases unmatched. Germline CDR1 reads SGHTA; CDR2 reads FQGTGA. Sequencing was carried out using whole blood. The chain has TRBV7-3 and TRBJ1-6; 7 positions match TRBD1. The receptor was isolated from an adult who was a healthcare worker with PCR-confirmed SARS-CoV-2 infection or an uninfected control (not recorded which). CDR3 sequence (DNA): TGTGCCAGCAGTATCGATCAGGGGGGTTCACCCCTCCACTTT. It encodes CASSIDQGGSPLHF.